This TCR beta chain originates from a study of T cell responses to AZD1222 COVID-19 vaccine. Findings of the study overall: Researchers report vaccine-associated CD4 TCRs spanning spike, with dominance at 160-218 and 743-854. Mostly white British, mostly female donors; authors suggested clonal diversity may be underestimated. Spike-specific TCR breadth and depth were elevated following two AZD1222 doses. Unmutated variant regions are reportedly targeted by nearly half of spike-specific TCRs.

Trimming took off 0 bases at V and 3 bases at J, with 16 bases between the two ends. Germline V lookup: CDR1 SGHRS, CDR2 YFSETQ. This CDR3 spans 16 amino acids. This clone appeared a few times. What it recognizes is unknown. Using immunoSEQ multiplex PCR, the repertoire was profiled, and TCRdb retains in-frame clones only, with some absent. The data contain about 140,000 clones, around 90% of them singletons. This TCR came from an adult who received the MenACWY meningococcal vaccine as a control. The J gene is TRBJ2-7, the V gene TRBV5-1; D might be TRBD1 (6 bases). Sequencing used peripheral blood, obtained 28 days after the second dose of the MenACWY control vaccine. CDR3 coding DNA: TGCGCCAGCAGCTTGGCCACGGGACAAGCCAACTACGAGCAGTACTTC. As protein: CASSLATGQANYEQYF.